One sample yielded the 15 T cell receptor beta chains listed below, sequenced in a study of blood T cell repertoires in COVID-19. The repertoire was sequenced with immunoSEQ multiplex PCR; TCRdb's copy has only in-frame clones and lacks some. There are some 40,000 clones in the sample; 70% to 90% occur only once, and under 45% lies in the top ten. The sample comprised peripheral blood. These receptors were obtained from a human donor in a cohort sampled during active or convalescent COVID-19. The donor label of this sample is uncertain.

The rearrangement joins TRBV6-2 or TRBV6-3 to TRBJ2-5, with a tentative D call TRBD2 (5 bases). The germline V gene has CDR1 MNHEY and CDR2 SVGEGT. The CDR3 extends over 15 amino acids. Trimming pared 2 bases from V and 3 bases from J, leaving 13 bases between. This CDR3 reads CASSYERTEKETQYF. The CDR3 DNA sequence: TGTGCCAGCAGTTACGAGCGGACGGAAAAAGAGACCCAGTACTTC.

This sequence joins TRBV6-5 and TRBJ1-2, with D hard to call. Germline V gene lookup returns CDR1 MNHEY and CDR2 SVGAGI. There are 15 residues in the CDR3. Between the trimmed V and J ends, which lost 2 bases and 8 bases, there was a span of 18 bases. The CDR3: CASSYTISERDGYTF. The CDR3, as DNA: TGTGCCAGCAGTTACACGATTAGCGAGCGTGACGGCTACACCTTC.

This rearrangement joins TRBV6-1 to TRBJ1-2, with TRBD1 as a possible D gene (6 bases). Trimming cost V 3 bases and J 4 bases, with 12 bases left between them. Germline values: CDR1 MNHNS, CDR2 SASEGT. CDR3 length: 14 residues. CDR3 amino acids: CASSDRGAIYGYTF. The CDR3 DNA reads as TGTGCCAGCAGTGATCGGGGGGCAATCTATGGCTACACCTTC.

The chain has TRBV11-2 and TRBJ1-1; tentative D call: TRBD1 (6 bases). Trimming removed 3 bases from V and 5 bases from J, with 10 bases in between. The CDR3 is 13 amino acids. Germline V gene lookup returns CDR1 SGHAT and CDR2 FQNNGV. The CDR3: CASSFQRGTEAFF. As DNA, the CDR3 is TGTGCCAGCAGCTTCCAGAGGGGGACTGAAGCTTTCTTT.

The chain carries TRBV5-6 and TRBJ2-7, with 14 bases matching TRBD2. This CDR3 is 17 amino acids long. Germline loops: CDR1 SGHDT, CDR2 YYEEEE. Trimming removed 9 bases from V and 0 bases from J; junction bases left unmatched: 11. The CDR3 reads CATGTSGSRGYSYEQYF. CDR3 nucleotide sequence: TGTGCCACCGGGACTAGCGGGAGCCGAGGATACTCCTACGAGCAGTACTTC.

This chain connects TRBV24-1 to TRBJ2-3; 9 positions match TRBD1. Germline V gene lookup returns CDR1 KGHDR and CDR2 SFDVKD. Trimming cost V 4 bases and J 2 bases; bases outside gene matches: 15. The CDR3 is 19 amino acids. DNA of the CDR3: TGTGCCACCAGTGAGAGCCGCCATCGGGGACAGGGTAACACAGATACGCAGTATTTT. Its translation: CATSESRHRGQGNTDTQYF.

The chain links TRBV24-1 to TRBJ1-6, with D perhaps TRBD1 (6 bases). There are 16 residues in the CDR3. Trimming took 2 bases from V and 7 from J, leaving 14 bases between them. Germline V lookup: CDR1 KGHDR, CDR2 SFDVKD. This CDR3 is CATSDSPGTRNSPLHF. DNA of the CDR3: TGTGCCACCAGTGATTCCCCCGGGACAAGAAATTCACCCCTCCACTTT.

The rearrangement uses TRBV14 and TRBJ2-2; D call uncertain. The CDR3 length is 13 residues. CDR1 is SGHDN and CDR2 is FVKESK in the germline V gene. Trimming left V 4 bases short and J 6 bases short, with 9 bases between. CDR3 region: CASSPFVAGELFF. CDR3 DNA: TGTGCCAGCAGCCCTTTTGTCGCCGGGGAGCTGTTTTTT.

The chain employs TRBV6-6 and TRBJ2-7; possible D gene TRBD2, 6 bases. The V end lost 7 bases, the J end lost 5 bases, and 21 bases lay between the germline ends. The CDR3 has 15 amino acids. Germline V CDR1 and CDR2: MNHNY, SVGAGI (reference sequence). The CDR3 reads CASTRAGRQENEQYF. The CDR3 nucleotides read TGTGCCAGCACCAGAGCTGGGAGGCAGGAAAACGAGCAGTACTTC.

Here the CDR3 reads CASSLSRGDNQPQHF. CDR3 nucleotides: TGTGCCAGCAGTTTATCGAGAGGAGACAATCAGCCCCAGCATTTT. The J gene is TRBJ1-5, the V gene TRBV27, with D hard to call. From germline, CDR1 is MNHEY and CDR2 SMNVEV (reference sequence). Trimming removed 0 bases at V and 3 bases at J, with 9 bases between. The CDR3 loop spans 15 amino acids.

This clone was seen more than once but under ten times. The chain couples TRBV21-1 to TRBJ2-1; TRBD2, the D gene given by the table, was not confirmed from the DNA. TRBV21-1 constitutes a pseudogene. The length of the CDR3 is 16 residues. The CDR3 is CASAASRLSSYNEQFF. CDR3 bases: TGTGCCTCAGCGGCTAGCCGATTAAGCTCCTACAATGAGCAGTTCTTC.

The chain carries TRBV7-2 and TRBJ2-3; no clear D. The CDR3 covers 14 residues. Trimming took 0 bases from V and 4 from J, leaving 8 bases between them. CDR1 and CDR2 from the germline V gene are SGHTA and FQGNSA. CDR3 protein: CASSLAVAADTQYF. The CDR3, as DNA: TGTGCCAGCAGCTTAGCCGTAGCTGCAGATACGCAGTATTTT.

V usage is TRBV9 and J usage is TRBJ1-6, with D possibly being TRBD1 (5 bases). The CDR3 runs to 12 residues. Trimming shortened V by 3 bases and J by 16 bases, and 14 bases separated the two germline ends. CDR1 is SGDLS, CDR2 YYNGEE, per germline. Here the CDR3 DNA reads TGTGCCAGCAGCGGACGGGCTGGGGGGCTCCACTTT. Amino acids: CASSGRAGGLHF.

This rearrangement joins TRBV9 to TRBJ1-4; 8 bases are shared with TRBD1. The CDR3 extends over 15 amino acids. The ends lost 0 bases at V and 8 bases at J; junction bases unmatched: 6. From germline, CDR1 is SGDLS and CDR2 YYNGEE. The CDR3 region is CASSVDGTGGEKLFF. For the CDR3, the DNA is TGTGCCAGCAGCGTAGATGGGACAGGTGGAGAAAAACTGTTTTTT.

The V call is TRBV30, the J call TRBJ2-2, with 8 positions matching TRBD2. Germline V gene data show CDR1 as GTSNPN and CDR2 as SVGIG (reference sequence). The CDR3 consists of 15 residues. The J segment lost 1 base and the V segment lost 3 bases, leaving 4 bases of the junction unmatched. The CDR3 nucleotides read TGTGCCTGGAGCAGACTAGCGATGAACACCGGGGAGCTGTTTTTT. Amino acids: CAWSRLAMNTGELFF.